Listed here are 27 T cell receptor beta chains from one sample, sequenced in a study of identical twins. TCRdb re-called the 5' RACE reads through MiXCR, storing one row per CDR3 protein. The sample holds about 530,000 distinct CDR3 sequences, approximately 20% seen once. This sample was shared with a second study, whose subject was yellow fever vaccine responses in identical twins.

The sequencing sample was made of CD4+ T cells sorted from blood. The receptor source for this set is a young woman in good health.

This clonotype was found a few times. The chain is built from TRBV4-1 and TRBJ1-2, with a possible D match to TRBD1 (6 bases). Germline V lookup: CDR1 MGHRA, CDR2 YSYEKL. V lost 1 base, J lost 4 bases, and 13 bases lay in between. The CDR3 runs to 15 residues. The CDR3 DNA reads TGCGCCAGCAGCCAAGGGACAGCAACCCTCTATGGCTACACCTTC. Translating it yields CASSQGTATLYGYTF.

The chain couples TRBV7-9 to TRBJ2-3; D perhaps matches TRBD1 (5 bases). CDR1 and CDR2 (germline): SEHNR, FQNEAQ (reference sequence). This CDR3 comprises 13 residues. V gave up 8 bases and J gave up 5 bases, with 14 bases separating them. Here the CDR3 reads CASGWGDLDTQYF. As DNA, the CDR3 is TGTGCCAGCGGATGGGGCGATTTAGATACGCAGTATTTT.

The sample holds a few counts of this clonotype. CDR3 protein: CASSLADRNTGELFF. The DNA for the CDR3 is TGTGCCAGCAGCTTGGCCGACAGGAACACCGGGGAGCTGTTTTTT. This chain connects TRBV5-6 to TRBJ2-2, with a weak D call TRBD1 (5 bases). The CDR3 has 15 residues. The germline V gene has CDR1 SGHDT and CDR2 YYEEEE. The V gene lost 0 bases and the J gene lost 1 base, with 7 bases spanning the gap.

This clonotype has a handful of counts. The chain joins TRBV15 to TRBJ1-6, with a possible D match to TRBD1 (6 bases). Trimming took off 0 bases at V and 4 bases at J, with 10 bases between the two ends. The CDR3 is 16 residues long. The V gene's germline CDR1 is LNHNV and CDR2 YYDKDF (reference sequence). The CDR3 region is CATSRDLGQYNSPLHF. CDR3 in DNA: TGTGCCACCAGCAGAGATCTGGGACAATATAATTCACCCCTCCACTTT. Full variable domain (rest looked up from reference TRBV15 and TRBJ1-6): DAMVIQNPRYQVTQFGKPVTLSCSQTLNHNVMYWYQQKSSQAPKLLFHYYDKDFNNEADTPDNFQSRRPNTSFCFLDIRSPGLGDTAMYLCATSRDLGQYNSPLHFGNGTRLTVT.

The chain is built from TRBV12-3 or TRBV12-4 and TRBJ2-7, with TRBD2 identical over 7 bases. V lost 6 bases to trimming and J lost 2 bases; unmatched junction nucleotides: 7. This CDR3 contains 14 residues. In DNA, the CDR3 is TGTGCCAGCAGAAAAGCGGGAACAGCCTACGAGCAGTACTTC. As protein: CASRKAGTAYEQYF.

The chain uses TRBV3-1 and TRBJ2-1, with a weak D call TRBD1 (8 bases). This CDR3 is built from 18 residues. The germline V gene encodes CDR1 LGHDT and CDR2 YNNKEL (reference sequence). V was cut by 0 bases and J by 9 bases, with 24 bases left in between. The CDR3 DNA follows: TGTGCCAGCAGCCAAGAGGGGCGGGGGACACGTACAGGGGGTGAGCAGTTCTTC. Translation: CASSQEGRGTRTGGEQFF.

This clonotype showed up just a few times. V usage is TRBV5-1 and J usage is TRBJ2-3, with 9 positions matching TRBD1. The CDR3 is made up of 18 amino acids. After removal of 0 bases from V and 4 bases from J, the junction contained 12 bases not matched to a gene. Germline V lookup: CDR1 SGHRS, CDR2 YFSETQ. DNA for the CDR3: TGCGCCAGCAGCTTGGCCATCACCGGGACAGGGAGGTCAGATACGCAGTATTTT. This gives the protein CASSLAITGTGRSDTQYF.

The chain is built from TRBV20-1 and TRBJ2-1; TRBD2 is a possible D gene (7 bases). Per the germline V gene, CDR1 is DFQATT and CDR2 is SNEGSKA (reference sequence). This CDR3 has 14 residues. V shed 7 bases and J shed 10 bases, with 23 bases lying between them. The CDR3 DNA reads as TGCAGTGTGTATTTTGGGGGGGCTGGGGACGAGCAGTTCTTC. Translation gives CSVYFGGAGDEQFF.

In its sample, this clonotype was seen a few times. The chain joins TRBV12-3 or TRBV12-4 to TRBJ2-3; no clear D gene. The V gene lost 6 bases and the J gene lost 6 bases, with 16 bases spanning the gap. This CDR3 is 14 amino acids long. The CDR3 bases are TGTGCCAGCAGGGGCGATGCTAGTTGGGATACGCAGTATTTT. Translated, it gives CASRGDASWDTQYF.

The rearrangement joins TRBV5-6 to TRBJ1-5, with TRBD1 as a possible D gene (6 bases). The germline V and J ends were trimmed by 3 bases and 7 bases, with 17 bases remaining between them. CDR3 length equals 15 residues. CDR1 and CDR2 from the germline V gene are SGHDT and YYEEEE. CDR3 coding DNA: TGTGCCAGCAGCTGGGGCGGGGGGCAAAGCCAGCCCCAGCATTTT. Amino acid sequence: CASSWGGGQSQPQHF. The full variable domain, completed using reference TRBV5-6 and TRBJ1-5, is DAGVTQSPTHLIKTRGQQVTLRCSPKSGHDTVSWYQQALGQGPQFIFQYYEEEERQRGNFPDRFSGHQFPNYSSELNVNALLLGDSALYLCASSWGGGQSQPQHFGDGTRLSIL.

The rearrangement uses TRBV5-1 and TRBJ1-1; TRBD1 is a possible D gene (6 bases). Germline loops: CDR1 SGHRS, CDR2 YFSETQ. Trimming pared 3 bases from V and 0 bases from J, leaving 15 bases between. The CDR3 extends over 16 amino acids. CDR3 loop: CASSYTGQGLNTEAFF. In DNA form, the CDR3 reads TGCGCCAGCAGCTACACAGGGCAGGGTCTGAACACTGAAGCTTTCTTT.

In its sample, this clonotype was seen a few times. The chain employs TRBV12-3 or TRBV12-4 and TRBJ1-5; 7 bases map to TRBD1. CDR3 length: 16 residues. V shed 5 bases, J shed 6 bases, and the junction held 13 bases outside the gene matches. The CDR3 here is CASSPTDRMRSQPQHF. CDR3 DNA sequence: TGTGCCAGCAGTCCAACGGACAGGATGAGGAGTCAGCCCCAGCATTTT.

V and J are TRBV7-8 and TRBJ2-7; possible D gene TRBD1, 6 bases. Trimming took off 3 bases at V and 7 bases at J, with 13 bases between the two ends. CDR1 is SGHVS, CDR2 FQNEAQ, per germline. The CDR3 runs 13 residues. CDR3 sequence reads: CASSFGTSGEQYV. CDR3 DNA: TGTGCCAGCAGCTTTGGGACATCGGGAGAGCAGTACGTC.

In this sample, this clonotype turned up a few times. This chain uses TRBV10-1 with TRBJ2-2, with 8 bases fitting TRBD1. CDR3 size: 16 residues. Germline assignment: CDR1 WNHNN and CDR2 SYGVQD (reference sequence). Trimming cost V 6 bases and J 1 base; bases outside gene matches: 7. The CDR3 reads CASSHRGTRNTGELFF. CDR3 nucleotide sequence: TGCGCCAGCAGCCACAGGGGGACGCGGAACACCGGGGAGCTGTTTTTT.

V is TRBV20-1 and J is TRBJ2-4; 8 bases map to TRBD1. Trimming took 6 bases from V and 8 from J; bases not matched to a gene: 9. CDR1 is DFQATT and CDR2 is SNEGSKA in the germline V gene (reference sequence). This CDR3 contains 13 residues. The CDR3 coding sequence is TGCAGTGCGCAAGGACAGGGTTGGGACATTCAGTACTTC. This codes for CSAQGQGWDIQYF.

This clonotype came up a few times. The rearrangement links TRBV4-1 to TRBJ2-2; a possible D gene is TRBD1 (6 bases). CDR3 length equals 16 residues. The V gene's germline CDR1 is MGHRA and CDR2 YSYEKL. V lost 1 base to trimming and J lost 4 bases, with 13 bases between them. Here the CDR3 DNA reads TGCGCCAGCAGCCAAGGGACAGTGCGTGGCACCGGGGAGCTGTTTTTT. Translating it yields CASSQGTVRGTGELFF.

This clonotype was picked up a small number of times. The chain links TRBV7-2 to TRBJ2-3; D is ambiguous. The ends were cut back, 1 base at V and 5 bases at J, with 7 bases in the middle. Germline V lookup: CDR1 SGHTA, CDR2 FQGNSA. This CDR3 region has 13 residues. The CDR3 region is CASSLVAEDTQYF. CDR3 bases: TGTGCCAGCAGCTTAGTGGCGGAAGATACGCAGTATTTT.

The V call is TRBV14, the J call TRBJ2-2; D remains ambiguous. The CDR3 is made up of 15 amino acids. Trimming left V 3 bases short and J 2 bases short, with 10 bases between. In germline, CDR1 is SGHDN, CDR2 FVKESK. The CDR3: CASSQQAQNTGELFF. In DNA form, the CDR3 reads TGTGCCAGCAGCCAGCAGGCACAAAACACCGGGGAGCTGTTTTTT.

This clonotype was detected a few times. V gene TRBV5-1 combines with J gene TRBJ2-5; 7 positions match TRBD1. This CDR3 is built from 13 residues. In germline, CDR1 is SGHRS, CDR2 YFSETQ. The trim removed 4 bases at V and 3 bases at J, leaving 3 bases unmatched. The CDR3 DNA follows: TGCGCCAGCAGCAACGGACAGGAAGAGACCCAGTACTTC. Amino acids: CASSNGQEETQYF.

The V and J genes are TRBV20-1 and TRBJ2-7, with D perhaps TRBD1 or TRBD2 (5 bases each). This CDR3 contains 13 residues. With 4 bases removed from V and 2 bases from J, the gap between germline ends came to 12 bases. Germline V gene data show CDR1 as DFQATT and CDR2 as SNEGSKA (reference sequence). CDR3 sequence: CSAILRDPYEQYF. The CDR3 coding sequence is TGCAGTGCTATTTTGAGGGACCCCTACGAGCAGTACTTC.

The chain joins TRBV12-3 or TRBV12-4 to TRBJ2-7; TRBD1 aligns across 7 bases. V was pared by 6 bases and J by 5 bases, with 7 bases of the junction left unmatched. The CDR3 extends over 13 amino acids. This CDR3 is CASRDRQKNEQYF. Written as DNA, the CDR3 is TGTGCCAGCAGGGACAGGCAAAAGAACGAGCAGTACTTC.

The rearrangement uses TRBV20-1 and TRBJ2-3; D is unclear. V was shortened by 2 bases and J by 2 bases, with 5 bases between the two germline ends. Looked up from germline, CDR1 is DFQATT and CDR2 is SNEGSKA (reference sequence). CDR3 length: 12 residues. CDR3 DNA: TGCAGTGCTAGACAATACACAGATACGCAGTATTTT. This translates into CSARQYTDTQYF.

This sequence joins TRBV20-1 and TRBJ1-2; 7 bases map to TRBD1. V shed 3 bases, J shed 4 bases, and the junction held 11 bases outside the gene matches. Germline V lookup: CDR1 DFQATT, CDR2 SNEGSKA (reference sequence). CDR3 length equals 15 residues. CDR3 nucleotides: TGCAGTGCTAGGAACCCGAGACAGGGCCCCTATGGCTACACCTTC. Translating gives CSARNPRQGPYGYTF.

This clonotype was found many times. The J gene is TRBJ2-3, the V gene TRBV4-2; D gene unclear. Germline V gene lookup returns CDR1 LGHNA and CDR2 YNFKEQ. V was trimmed by 5 bases and J by 6 bases, leaving 15 bases between them. The CDR3 runs 14 residues. The CDR3 loop is CASSSQERGDTQYF. Here the CDR3 DNA reads TGTGCCAGCAGCAGCCAAGAACGTGGGGATACGCAGTATTTT.

The chain couples TRBV11-1 to TRBJ2-1; TRBD2 matches at 8 bases. Germline V gene lookup returns CDR1 SGHAT and CDR2 FQDESV (reference sequence). V lost 1 base to trimming and J lost 7 bases; unmatched junction nucleotides: 15. This CDR3 has 18 amino acids. The CDR3 DNA sequence: TGTGCCAGCAGCTTAGAGTTCGGTAGCGGGGAGCAGGGGAATGAGCAGTTCTTC. It codes for CASSLEFGSGEQGNEQFF.

This clonotype has just a few counts. This chain links TRBV15 with TRBJ2-4, with a tentative D call TRBD2 (6 bases). Germline assignment: CDR1 LNHNV and CDR2 YYDKDF (reference sequence). The CDR3 covers 16 residues. The V and J ends lost 0 bases and 7 bases respectively, with 16 bases between them. CDR3 in amino acids: CATSRDYGGAANIQYF. CDR3 nucleotide sequence: TGTGCCACCAGCAGAGACTATGGAGGGGCGGCTAACATTCAGTACTTC. Complete variable domain (other parts from reference TRBV15 and TRBJ2-4): DAMVIQNPRYQVTQFGKPVTLSCSQTLNHNVMYWYQQKSSQAPKLLFHYYDKDFNNEADTPDNFQSRRPNTSFCFLDIRSPGLGDTAMYLCATSRDYGGAANIQYFGAGTRLSVL.

This chain uses TRBV20-1 with TRBJ2-3; TRBD2 matches at 8 bases. Germline assignment: CDR1 DFQATT and CDR2 SNEGSKA (reference sequence). The CDR3 consists of 15 residues. V gave up 6 bases and J gave up 2 bases; unmatched junction bases: 10. CDR3 DNA: TGCAGTGCCCCGCGAGGACTAGCCGACACAGATACGCAGTATTTT. Translating it yields CSAPRGLADTDTQYF.